This passage covers 26 T cell receptor beta chains from one sample sequenced in a study of T-cell reconstitution after alpha-beta-depleted transplantation in children. Unique molecular identifiers were built into the TCRbeta library. TCRdb processed the PCR reads anew with MiXCR; each CDR3 protein has one entry. The table lists under 450,000 distinct CDR3 sequences, 10% to 15% of them singletons, with roughly 4.3% in the top ten. The specimen was PBMCs, collected from the stem cell graft. Every receptor here comes from a human donor who donated a stem cell graft to a child with Fanconi anemia.

V usage is TRBV3-1 and J usage is TRBJ2-7; D might be TRBD2 (5 bases). Germline V gene sequence: CDR1 LGHDT, CDR2 YNNKEL (reference sequence). This CDR3 is built from 15 residues. The V gene lost 0 bases and the J gene lost 6 bases, with 15 bases spanning the gap. The CDR3 here is CASSQDWGESREQYF. CDR3 nucleotide sequence: TGTGCCAGCAGCCAAGATTGGGGAGAGTCCCGCGAGCAGTACTTC.

This clonotype was counted many times. The J gene is TRBJ2-3, the V gene TRBV20-1; TRBD1 aligns across 7 bases. Germline V gene data show CDR1 as DFQATT and CDR2 as SNEGSKA (reference sequence). The V gene end was trimmed by 4 bases and the J gene end by 5 bases; junction bases not matched to a gene: 9. The CDR3 totals 14 residues. This CDR3 reads CSATTGTVQDTQYF. CDR3 nucleotide sequence: TGCAGTGCTACAACCGGGACAGTACAAGATACGCAGTATTTT.

This clonotype was seen a few times. The chain employs TRBV4-3 and TRBJ2-1, with D tentatively TRBD1 or TRBD2 (5 bases each). The germline V gene encodes CDR1 LGHNA and CDR2 YSLEER. This CDR3 comprises 15 residues. V was pared by 3 bases and J by 9 bases, with 18 bases between. The CDR3 bases are TGCGCCAGCAGCCAGCCGGGACCCGAAAGCAGTGAGCAGTTCTTC. This translates into CASSQPGPESSEQFF.

Many counts were recorded for this clonotype. This chain connects TRBV27 to TRBJ1-1; the D is unclear. Per the germline V gene, CDR1 is MNHEY and CDR2 is SMNVEV (reference sequence). V lost 0 bases and J 6 bases, leaving 29 bases between the germline ends. The CDR3 consists of 20 residues. Written as DNA, the CDR3 is TGTGCCAGCAGTTTATCGATGACTAACTGGCGCCTTGGCACGCACCCTGAAGCTTTCTTT. It translates to CASSLSMTNWRLGTHPEAFF.

This sequence joins TRBV7-8 and TRBJ1-5; D perhaps matches TRBD1 (5 bases). This CDR3 has 18 amino acids. Germline values: CDR1 SGHVS, CDR2 FQNEAQ. The V end was cut by 5 bases, the J end by 0 bases, with 20 bases between. Here the CDR3 DNA reads TGTGCCAGCAGCACCTCGGCGGGGGAGGTTTATAGCAATCAGCCCCAGCATTTT. This gives the protein CASSTSAGEVYSNQPQHF. Full variable domain (outside the CDR3, taken from reference TRBV7-8 and TRBJ1-5): GAGVSQSPRYKVAKRGQDVALRCDPISGHVSLFWYQQALGQGPEFLTYFQNEAQLDKSGLPSDRFFAERPEGSVSTLKIQRTQQEDSAVYLCASSTSAGEVYSNQPQHFGDGTRLSIL.

This clonotype has a handful of counts. The rearrangement uses TRBV11-2 and TRBJ2-4; a possible D gene is TRBD1 (5 bases). Trimming took 0 bases from V and 5 from J, leaving 11 bases between them. The CDR3 totals 15 residues. Per the germline V gene, CDR1 is SGHAT and CDR2 is FQNNGV. The CDR3 region has the DNA TGTGCCAGCAGCTTAGATCTAGGGGTGGAAAACATTCAGTACTTC. Encoded protein: CASSLDLGVENIQYF.

This clonotype was counted at least ten times. The junction does not match germline at one end; this may be a read error. The chain combines TRBV18 with TRBJ2-5; D is uncertain. The CDR3 contains 11 residues. Germline CDR1 reads KGHSH; CDR2 reads LQKENI. In DNA form, the CDR3 reads TGTGCCAGCACCCGTCAAGGGACCCAGTACTTC. Protein product: CASTRQGTQYF.

The CDR3 nucleotides are TGTGCCAGCAGCGCCCGGGACCGCCGAGGGGAGACCCAGTACTTC. As protein: CASSARDRRGETQYF. The chain is built from TRBV7-9 and TRBJ2-5, with D possibly called TRBD1 or TRBD2 (5 bases each). Germline CDR1 is SEHNR and CDR2 is FQNEAQ (reference sequence). The germline V and J ends were trimmed by 5 bases and 5 bases, with 18 bases remaining between them. This CDR3 contains 15 residues.

This clonotype was picked up many times. This chain connects TRBV20-1 to TRBJ2-1; 11 bases map to TRBD2. The J segment lost 2 bases and the V segment lost 3 bases, leaving 6 bases of the junction unmatched. The CDR3 consists of 16 residues. Germline V gives CDR1 DFQATT, CDR2 SNEGSKA (reference sequence). CDR3 residues: CSASSGTSGTYNEQFF. The CDR3 nucleotides are TGCAGTGCTAGCTCCGGGACTAGCGGAACCTACAATGAGCAGTTCTTC.

This clonotype was observed at least ten times. The chain recombines TRBV29-1 with TRBJ2-3, with 11 positions matching TRBD1. Germline values: CDR1 SQVTM, CDR2 ANQGSEA. With 1 base clipped from V and 4 bases from J, the junction kept 1 base outside the gene matches. CDR3 size: 14 residues. In DNA, the CDR3 is TGCAGCGTTGAAGGGGGACAGGGGGCAGATACGCAGTATTTT. It encodes CSVEGGQGADTQYF.

This clonotype is a singleton in its sample. This sequence joins TRBV11-3 and TRBJ2-5; TRBD1 might be the D (5 bases). Per germline, CDR1 SGHNT and CDR2 YENEEA. The V end was cut by 7 bases, the J end by 0 bases, with 15 bases between. CDR3 length: 15 residues. The CDR3 DNA follows: TGTGCCAGCACCCTAGGGGCGGCGTACCAAGAGACCCAGTACTTC. Translated: CASTLGAAYQETQYF.

This clonotype was recorded a few times. V and J are TRBV7-2 and TRBJ1-6; D perhaps matches TRBD1 (6 bases). Germline assignment: CDR1 SGHTA and CDR2 FQGNSA. This CDR3 has 16 amino acids. V dropped 4 bases and J dropped 10 bases, with 20 bases sitting between them. The CDR3 coding sequence is TGTGCCAGCAGCTCATCCGGAGGGGGGAGGAACTCACCCCTCCACTTT. The encoded protein is CASSSSGGGRNSPLHF.

This chain connects TRBV25-1 to TRBJ2-3, with D perhaps TRBD2 (6 bases). This CDR3 comprises 16 residues. Germline V gene sequence: CDR1 MGHDK, CDR2 SYGVNS. Between the trimmed V and J ends, which lost 3 bases and 2 bases, there was a span of 15 bases. CDR3 nucleotides: TGTGCCAGCAGTGAGGAGGGAAACCTGTTCACAGATACGCAGTATTTT. Protein: CASSEEGNLFTDTQYF.

This clonotype showed up just a few times. The chain recombines TRBV9 with TRBJ2-3; a possible D gene is TRBD2 (5 bases). The CDR3 covers 14 residues. CDR1 and CDR2 (germline): SGDLS, YYNGEE. V was clipped by 0 bases and J by 2 bases, with 7 bases between them. CDR3 sequence (DNA): TGTGCCAGCAGCGTAGGCGACTACACAGATACGCAGTATTTT. This encodes CASSVGDYTDTQYF.

This clonotype was detected only a few times. J is TRBJ2-4 and V is TRBV20-1; D perhaps matches TRBD1 (6 bases). From germline, CDR1 is DFQATT and CDR2 SNEGSKA (reference sequence). Trimming took off 5 bases at V and 8 bases at J, with 19 bases between the two ends. The CDR3 length is 14 residues. This CDR3 reads CSALRTVSRDIQYF. CDR3 DNA: TGCAGTGCTTTACGGACAGTTTCAAGGGACATTCAGTACTTC.

In this sample, this clonotype turned up many times. The V and J genes are TRBV9 and TRBJ2-1, with 7 bases that match TRBD1. V shed 5 bases, J shed 8 bases, and the junction held 19 bases outside the gene matches. CDR1 and CDR2 (germline): SGDLS, YYNGEE. The CDR3 consists of 17 residues. The CDR3 region is CASSRSLTVFQGDEQFF. The DNA of the CDR3 is TGTGCCAGCAGTCGCTCCCTTACTGTTTTCCAGGGGGATGAGCAGTTCTTC.

The V gene is TRBV5-1, the J gene TRBJ2-2, with D unclear. Germline V gene data show CDR1 as SGHRS and CDR2 as YFSETQ. Trimming removed 4 bases from V and 4 bases from J, with 17 bases in between. CDR3 length: 16 amino acids. This chain's CDR3 is CASSHGATKFTGELFF. The CDR3 nucleotides read TGCGCCAGCAGCCACGGAGCCACAAAGTTCACCGGGGAGCTGTTTTTT.

This rearrangement joins TRBV7-3 to TRBJ1-1, with a weak D call TRBD1 (6 bases). The CDR3 contains 19 residues. V was pared by 1 base and J by 1 base, with 22 bases between. Germline V CDR1 and CDR2: SGHTA, FQGTGA. The CDR3 region has the DNA TGTGCCAGCAGCTTAAACCCGACAGGCCGGGGGGCGCGGAACACTGAAGCTTTCTTT. Translation gives CASSLNPTGRGARNTEAFF.

Only a few counts were recorded for this clonotype. The chain is built from TRBV20-1 and TRBJ1-5; tentatively, D is TRBD1 (6 bases). The V gene's germline CDR1 is DFQATT and CDR2 SNEGSKA (reference sequence). This CDR3 region has 13 residues. The V and J ends lost 4 bases and 2 bases respectively, with 9 bases between them. As DNA, the CDR3 is TGCAGTGCTAATAACAGGGGCAATCAGCCCCAGCATTTT. It codes for CSANNRGNQPQHF.

This clonotype has only a few counts. The chain couples TRBV2 to TRBJ1-2, with D possibly matching TRBD1 (5 bases). CDR1 is SNHLY, CDR2 FYNNEI, per germline. The CDR3 length is 11 residues. V was cut by 7 bases and J by 6 bases, with 9 bases left in between. In DNA, the CDR3 is TGTGCCAGCATGGGGGGTGATGGCTACACCTTC. It is translated as CASMGGDGYTF.

The chain has TRBV12-3 or TRBV12-4 and TRBJ1-2, with TRBD1 as a possible D gene (6 bases). This CDR3 has 13 amino acids. The V and J ends lost 0 bases and 8 bases respectively, with 10 bases between them. The CDR3 nucleotides are TGTGCCAGCAGTTTAGCCAGGGGCCGAGGCTACACCTTC. It is translated as CASSLARGRGYTF.

This clonotype was seen a handful of times. The chain recombines TRBV5-1 with TRBJ2-3; 8 nucleotides line up with TRBD1. The trim removed 0 bases at V and 1 base at J, leaving 7 bases unmatched. CDR1 and CDR2 (germline): SGHRS, YFSETQ. This CDR3 region has 17 residues. CDR3 sequence (DNA): TGCGCCAGCAGCTTGGCATTACCGGGACAGGGCACAGATACGCAGTATTTT. Residues: CASSLALPGQGTDTQYF.

This clonotype was observed a few times. The rearrangement joins TRBV16 to TRBJ1-1, with 7 bases lining up with TRBD1. Germline assignment: CDR1 KGHSY and CDR2 FQNENV. This CDR3 is 16 amino acids long. The J segment lost 0 bases and the V segment lost 4 bases, leaving 8 bases of the junction unmatched. Here the CDR3 reads CASSRQGLSMNTEAFF. The CDR3 DNA sequence: TGTGCCAGCAGCCGACAGGGATTATCGATGAACACTGAAGCTTTCTTT.

This clonotype was detected many times. The chain is built from TRBV9 and TRBJ2-1; D could derive from TRBD1 or TRBD2 (5 bases each). Germline V gene lookup returns CDR1 SGDLS and CDR2 YYNGEE. V dropped 4 bases and J dropped 6 bases, with 14 bases sitting between them. The CDR3 contains 14 residues. The CDR3 bases are TGTGCCAGCAGCTTAACAGGACTCTCCAATGAGCAGTTCTTC. It translates to CASSLTGLSNEQFF. The full variable domain, its missing parts supplied by reference TRBV9 and TRBJ2-1, is DSGVTQTPKHLITATGQRVTLRCSPRSGDLSVYWYQQSLDQGLQFLIQYYNGEERAKGNILERFSAQQFPDLHSELNLSSLELGDSALYFCASSLTGLSNEQFFGPGTRLTVL.

This clonotype was observed a few times. The V and J genes are TRBV18 and TRBJ2-1; TRBD1 aligns across 9 bases. V lost 4 bases to trimming and J lost 0 bases; unmatched junction nucleotides: 10. This CDR3 has 18 residues. In germline, CDR1 is KGHSH, CDR2 LQKENI. CDR3 DNA sequence: TGTGCCAGCTCACTTGTCCCGGGACAGGGAACCTCCTACAATGAGCAGTTCTTC. Translated: CASSLVPGQGTSYNEQFF.

There are a few counts of this clonotype. This chain connects TRBV5-1 to TRBJ1-1; TRBD1 aligns across 7 bases. CDR3 length equals 15 residues. V lost 0 bases to trimming and J lost 5 bases; unmatched junction nucleotides: 7. Germline V gene data show CDR1 as SGHRS and CDR2 as YFSETQ. The chain's CDR3 is CASSLGQGGTTEAFF. Written as DNA, the CDR3 is TGCGCCAGCAGCTTGGGCCAGGGGGGGACAACTGAAGCTTTCTTT.